The 26 T cell receptor beta chains given below trace back to one sample, sequenced in a study of T cells after somatic rescue of genetic block. Assay: immunoSEQ multiplex PCR; the TCRdb copy retains only in-frame clones and omits some. The top ten clones hold roughly 1.5% of a sample with 80,000 to 90,000 clones, just under 90% of them seen once. Sequenced material: peripheral blood mononuclear cells (PBMCs). The receptors were sampled from a woman between 18 and 30 years old.

V is TRBV28 and J is TRBJ2-1; 10 bases match TRBD2. Germline CDR1 is MDHEN and CDR2 is SYDVKM. The CDR3 extends over 15 amino acids. V lost 7 bases, J lost 6 bases, and 9 bases stayed unmatched. CDR3 in amino acids: CASNYLAGDVNEQFF. The DNA of the CDR3 is TGTGCCAGCAACTACCTAGCGGGAGATGTCAATGAGCAGTTCTTC. The full variable domain, rest sourced from reference TRBV28 and TRBJ2-1, is DVKVTQSSRYLVKRTGEKVFLECVQDMDHENMFWYRQDPGLGLRLIYFSYDVKMKEKGDIPEGYSVSREKKERFSLILESASTNQTSMYLCASNYLAGDVNEQFFGPGTRLTVL.

J is TRBJ2-3 and V is TRBV6-4; 7 nucleotides match TRBD2. The germline V gene encodes CDR1 MRHNA and CDR2 SNTAGT. CDR3 size: 14 residues. V gave up 2 bases and J gave up 5 bases; unmatched junction bases: 4. The CDR3 protein is CASSDGREGDTQYF. CDR3 DNA sequence: TGTGCCAGCAGTGACGGCAGGGAGGGAGATACGCAGTATTTT.

The chain joins TRBV28 to TRBJ1-5; no definite D call. Germline-derived CDR1 and CDR2 are MDHEN and SYDVKM. With 3 bases removed from V and 0 bases from J, the gap between germline ends came to 21 bases. This CDR3 region has 19 residues. The CDR3 coding sequence is TGTGCCAGCAGTTTCCGGATAAGAGACCGGAGCGGTAGCAATCAGCCCCAGCATTTT. Amino acids: CASSFRIRDRSGSNQPQHF.

As concerns this clone: Within the sample, other DNA sequences also encode this same CDR3. The chain joins TRBV6-5 to TRBJ1-1, with 7 bases identical to TRBD1. V was clipped by 4 bases and J by 4 bases; unmatched bases: 3. This CDR3 has 13 amino acids. Germline CDR1 is MNHEY and CDR2 is SVGAGI. CDR3 protein: CASSSPGGTEAFF. The CDR3 nucleotides are TGTGCCAGCAGTTCCCCAGGGGGCACTGAAGCTTTCTTT.

This chain connects TRBV6-1 to TRBJ1-4, with D unclear. This CDR3 region has 12 residues. Germline loops: CDR1 MNHNS, CDR2 SASEGT. Trimming took 3 bases from V and 4 from J, leaving 3 bases between them. CDR3 nucleotides: TGTGCCAGCAGTGAGCTTAATGAAAAACTGTTTTTT. It translates to CASSELNEKLFF.

This chain joins TRBV6-6 and TRBJ1-4; 8 bases map to TRBD1. This CDR3 spans 14 amino acids. Unmatched junction bases numbered 12, after V lost 10 bases and J lost 8 bases. Per the germline V gene, CDR1 is MNHNY and CDR2 is SVGAGI (reference sequence). The CDR3 is CAIANGQGHEKLFF. The DNA of the CDR3 is TGTGCCATCGCTAACGGACAGGGCCACGAAAAACTGTTTTTT.

The rearrangement links TRBV5-1 to TRBJ2-7; 8 nucleotides line up with TRBD2. Germline V CDR1 and CDR2: SGHRS, YFSETQ. The V and J ends lost 2 bases and 4 bases, in that order; junction bases with no gene match: 8. CDR3 length: 15 residues. This CDR3 is CASSLSSGRGYEQYF. In nucleotides, the CDR3 is TGCGCCAGCAGCTTAAGCAGCGGGAGAGGGTACGAGCAGTACTTC. Full variable domain (outside the CDR3, taken from reference TRBV5-1 and TRBJ2-7): KAGVTQTPRYLIKTRGQQVTLSCSPISGHRSVSWYQQTPGQGLQFLFEYFSETQRNKGNFPGRFSGRQFSNSRSEMNVSTLELGDSALYLCASSLSSGRGYEQYFGPGTRLTVT.

The chain couples TRBV25-1 to TRBJ1-2; 9 bases are a match to TRBD1. V lost 7 bases and J lost 4; bases outside the gene matches: 10. The CDR3 has 15 residues. The germline gives CDR1 MGHDK, CDR2 SYGVNS. The CDR3 nucleotides are TGTGCCAGCACCCCCCGGGACAGGGAAGCCTATGGCTACACCTTC. It encodes CASTPRDREAYGYTF.

The rearrangement links TRBV28 to TRBJ1-1; D is uncertain. CDR3 size: 13 residues. Trimming removed 4 bases at V and 2 bases at J, with 8 bases between. From germline, CDR1 is MDHEN and CDR2 SYDVKM. CDR3 nucleotide sequence: TGTGCCAGCAGTTCTCAAAGAAACACTGAAGCTTTCTTT. Amino acids: CASSSQRNTEAFF. The full variable domain, completed using reference TRBV28 and TRBJ1-1, is DVKVTQSSRYLVKRTGEKVFLECVQDMDHENMFWYRQDPGLGLRLIYFSYDVKMKEKGDIPEGYSVSREKKERFSLILESASTNQTSMYLCASSSQRNTEAFFGQGTRLTVV.

The V and J genes are TRBV19 and TRBJ2-1; a possible D gene is TRBD2 (5 bases). V dropped 5 bases and J dropped 1 base, with 12 bases sitting between them. The CDR3 is made up of 15 amino acids. Germline lookup yields CDR1 LNHDA and CDR2 SQIVND (reference sequence). This CDR3 is CASSARPGSYNEQFF. The CDR3 DNA reads as TGTGCCAGTAGTGCCCGCCCGGGGTCCTACAATGAGCAGTTCTTC.

The chain couples TRBV4-1 to TRBJ1-1, with D unclear. This CDR3 has 14 residues. V lost 2 bases to trimming and J lost 0 bases, with 7 bases between them. Germline V gene sequence: CDR1 MGHRA, CDR2 YSYEKL. The CDR3 spells CASSQWSLNTEAFF. CDR3 in DNA: TGCGCCAGCAGCCAATGGTCCTTGAACACTGAAGCTTTCTTT.

This chain links TRBV30 with TRBJ2-5; D is perhaps TRBD2 (5 bases). From germline, CDR1 is GTSNPN and CDR2 SVGIG (reference sequence). The V gene lost 1 base and the J gene lost 1 base, with 13 bases spanning the gap. The CDR3 has 15 residues. The CDR3 DNA is TGTGCCTGGAGTGGTCGAGGGAGAGCCCAAGAGACCCAGTACTTC. This codes for CAWSGRGRAQETQYF.

The chain couples TRBV5-1 to TRBJ2-7; possibly TRBD1 for D (7 bases). The CDR3 extends over 13 amino acids. The germline gives CDR1 SGHRS, CDR2 YFSETQ. V was shortened by 3 bases and J by 4 bases, with 11 bases between the two germline ends. DNA of the CDR3: TGCGCCAGCAGCTGGACAGGAGGGTACGAGCAGTACTTC. Protein sequence: CASSWTGGYEQYF.

The count of this clone is one. The chain combines TRBV11-2 with TRBJ1-1; possibly TRBD1 for D (6 bases). The CDR3 contains 12 residues. Germline CDR1 reads SGHAT; CDR2 reads FQNNGV. The V end was cut by 8 bases, the J end by 0 bases, with 7 bases between. CDR3 coding DNA: TGTGCCAGCGACAGGATGAACACTGAAGCTTTCTTT. Amino acids: CASDRMNTEAFF.

Here the CDR3 reads CASSSGPGEQFF. CDR3 sequence (DNA): TGTGCCAGCAGTAGCGGTCCCGGTGAGCAGTTCTTC. V gene TRBV6-5 combines with J gene TRBJ2-1, with a possible D match to TRBD2 (5 bases). Trimming removed 5 bases at V and 9 bases at J, with 11 bases between. Per the germline V gene, CDR1 is MNHEY and CDR2 is SVGAGI. The CDR3 loop spans 12 amino acids.

The chain employs TRBV5-1 and TRBJ1-4; no clear D. The CDR3 is 13 amino acids. Germline V gives CDR1 SGHRS, CDR2 YFSETQ. V was pared by 3 bases and J by 5 bases, with 8 bases between. Written as DNA, the CDR3 is TGCGCCAGCAGCTGGGCCACAAATGAAAAACTGTTTTTT. This codes for CASSWATNEKLFF.

The chain links TRBV7-2 to TRBJ1-2, with TRBD1 matching over 7 bases. V was clipped by 1 base and J by 5 bases; unmatched bases: 4. This CDR3 region has 14 residues. Germline V lookup: CDR1 SGHTA, CDR2 FQGNSA. The CDR3 DNA reads as TGTGCCAGCAGCTTAGGCGGGACAGCTTATGGCTACACCTTC. It yields the protein CASSLGGTAYGYTF.

With regard to this clone: In the same sample, other DNA sequences code for this CDR3. V and J are TRBV5-1 and TRBJ2-7; D is ambiguous. The V gene's germline CDR1 is SGHRS and CDR2 YFSETQ. The CDR3 is 14 amino acids. V lost 0 bases and J lost 3, with 10 bases in between. The CDR3 DNA sequence: TGCGCCAGCAGCTTGGTTTCCGTACACTACGAGCAGTACTTC. Translation gives CASSLVSVHYEQYF.

The gene calls are TRBV9 and TRBJ2-7; TRBD1 or TRBD2 may be the D gene (5 bases each). The CDR3 extends over 14 amino acids. The germline gives CDR1 SGDLS, CDR2 YYNGEE. Trimming removed 0 bases at V and 2 bases at J, with 9 bases between. Here the CDR3 reads CASSVEGTPYEQYF. CDR3 coding DNA: TGTGCCAGCAGCGTAGAAGGGACCCCCTACGAGCAGTACTTC.

J is TRBJ2-7 and V is TRBV2; 8 nucleotides match TRBD1. With V trimmed by 8 bases and J by 0 bases, 9 bases remained unmatched. This CDR3 is built from 15 residues. Germline-derived CDR1 and CDR2 are SNHLY and FYNNEI. The CDR3: CASSGIGQGSYEQYF. In DNA, the CDR3 is TGTGCCAGCTCGGGTATAGGACAGGGCTCCTACGAGCAGTACTTC.

CDR3 sequence reads: CASSPGWDTGELFF. The CDR3 DNA reads as TGTGCCAGCAGCCCGGGGTGGGACACCGGGGAGCTGTTTTTT. The chain links TRBV7-9 to TRBJ2-2, with TRBD2 as a possible D gene (5 bases). The CDR3 has 14 amino acids. Germline loops: CDR1 SEHNR, CDR2 FQNEAQ (reference sequence). The V gene lost 5 bases and the J gene lost 3 bases, with 10 bases spanning the gap. Using reference TRBV7-9 and TRBJ2-2 for the parts outside the CDR3, the full variable domain is DTGVSQNPRHKITKRGQNVTFRCDPISEHNRLYWYRQTLGQGPEFLTYFQNEAQLEKSRLLSDRFSAERPKGSFSTLEIQRTEQGDSAMYLCASSPGWDTGELFFGEGSRLTVL.

The chain links TRBV28 to TRBJ2-2, with D possibly called TRBD1 or TRBD2 (6 bases each). Germline loops: CDR1 MDHEN, CDR2 SYDVKM. The V gene lost 4 bases and the J gene lost 2 bases, with 17 bases spanning the gap. CDR3 length: 17 amino acids. This CDR3 is CASSSPAGTINTGELFF. The CDR3 nucleotides read TGTGCCAGCAGTTCCCCCGCGGGGACAATAAACACCGGGGAGCTGTTTTTT.

The chain links TRBV28 to TRBJ2-7; D call uncertain. CDR3 size: 12 residues. V was clipped by 6 bases and J by 5 bases, with 11 bases between them. CDR1 is MDHEN and CDR2 is SYDVKM in the germline V gene. The CDR3 bases are TGTGCCAGCAGATTAGGGATTCACGAGCAGTACTTC. It encodes CASRLGIHEQYF.

This chain uses TRBV10-2 with TRBJ2-1, with D possibly being TRBD1 (6 bases). Germline V gene lookup returns CDR1 WSHSY and CDR2 SAAADI. Deletions cut 7 bases from V and 4 bases from J, with 11 bases between. There are 13 residues in the CDR3. The CDR3 region is CASNPGTYNEQFF. DNA of the CDR3: TGCGCCAGCAATCCCGGGACATACAATGAGCAGTTCTTC.

The gene calls are TRBV12-5 and TRBJ1-4; D remains unclear. Germline lookup yields CDR1 LGHNT and CDR2 FRNRAP. The CDR3 is 12 residues long. Deletions cut 8 bases from V and 0 bases from J, with 4 bases between. The CDR3 DNA follows: TGTGCTAGTAGCCCAACTAATGAAAAACTGTTTTTT. It is translated as CASSPTNEKLFF.

The rearrangement joins TRBV10-1 to TRBJ2-5; 9 positions match TRBD2. V was pared by 2 bases and J by 0 bases, with 19 bases of the junction left unmatched. The germline V gene has CDR1 WNHNN and CDR2 SYGVQD (reference sequence). This CDR3 has 21 residues. The CDR3 DNA reads TGCGCCAGCAGTGAGGGAATTCGCAGGGCTAGCGGGAACAAAAACCAAGAGACCCAGTACTTC. Translating it yields CASSEGIRRASGNKNQETQYF.